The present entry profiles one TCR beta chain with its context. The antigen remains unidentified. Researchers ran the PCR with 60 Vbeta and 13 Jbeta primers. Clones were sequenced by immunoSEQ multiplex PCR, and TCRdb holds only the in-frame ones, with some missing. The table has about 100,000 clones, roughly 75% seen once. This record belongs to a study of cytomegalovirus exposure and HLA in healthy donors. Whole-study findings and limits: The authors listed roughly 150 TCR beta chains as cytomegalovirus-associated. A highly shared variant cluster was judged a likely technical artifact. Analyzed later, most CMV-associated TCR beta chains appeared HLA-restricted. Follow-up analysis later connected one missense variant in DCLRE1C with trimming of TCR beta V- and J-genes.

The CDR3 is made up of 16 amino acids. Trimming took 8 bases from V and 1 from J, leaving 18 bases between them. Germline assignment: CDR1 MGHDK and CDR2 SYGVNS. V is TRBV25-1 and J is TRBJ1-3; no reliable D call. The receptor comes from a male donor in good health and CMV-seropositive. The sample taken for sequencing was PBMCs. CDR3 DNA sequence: TGTGCCAGCTCCGGTTCTAAAGCCGGTTCTGGAAACACCATATATTTT. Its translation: CASSGSKAGSGNTIYF.